This T cell receptor (beta chain) comes out of a study of molecular identifiers for immune sequencing clone quantification. General observations from the study: Whereas clones above 20 RNA copies held under 1% of naive-cell molecules, they held over 97% of effector molecules.

For naive CD8 T cells, sorting used the CD8+CD4-CCR7+CD45RA+ phenotype. The length of the CDR3 is 17 residues. Germline CDR1 and CDR2: LGHNA and YSLEER. V gave up 0 bases and J gave up 5 bases, with 16 bases separating them. A remark on this clonotype: Its antigen is undetermined.

MiXCR, run by TCRdb on the PCR reads, gives a single entry per CDR3 protein. Of hundreds of thousands of distinct CDR3 sequences in the sample, 25% were seen once. This receptor was obtained from a human donor in good health. Some libraries in this study had Jurkat cell RNA spiked in. The sequenced material came from naive CD8+ T cells from blood, with Jurkat cell RNA spiked in. The sample's subset: FACS-sorted CD8+CD4-CCR7+CD45RA+ naive T cells. The J gene is TRBJ2-2, the V gene TRBV4-3; D possibly corresponds to TRBD1 (6 bases). The CDR3 region has the DNA TGCGCCAGCAGCCAAGAGTGGCAACAGGGATTGACCGGGGAGCTGTTTTTT. Its translation is CASSQEWQQGLTGELFF.